The text below deals with one TCR beta chain. The sample comes from a study of cytomegalovirus exposure and HLA in healthy donors. In the PCR, 60 Vbeta and 13 Jbeta primers were used. Sequenced by immunoSEQ multiplex PCR; TCRdb stores in-frame clones only, minus some. The sample holds 250,000 to 350,000 clones, 80% seen once. The sample was PBMCs. This receptor was identified in a girl between 2 and 10 years old in good health and CMV-seronegative.

The CDR3 sequence: CASSFHPGYEQYF. CDR3 nucleotide sequence: TGCGCCAGCAGCTTCCATCCCGGCTACGAGCAGTACTTC. The chain joins TRBV5-1 to TRBJ2-7; D remains unclear. The CDR3 is 13 amino acids. V gave up 2 bases and J gave up 3 bases, with 9 bases separating them. The germline V gene has CDR1 SGHRS and CDR2 YFSETQ.